The 32 T cell receptor beta chains reported below all come from one sample, sequenced in a study of regulatory T cells in long-lasting Graves disease. Time point defined: persistent/refractory GD, antithyroid drugs over 5 years with positive TRAb. From RNA extracted from PBMCs, the TCR library was made. Both iRepertoire HTBI primers and Arm-PCR of CDR3 regions were used to build the TCR beta libraries. Via MiXCR, TCRdb re-called the multiplex PCR reads, giving one row per CDR3 protein. The data contain 600,000 to 800,000 distinct CDR3 sequences, 25% to 35% of them singletons. The source was peripheral blood mononuclear cells (PBMCs), collected when the disease was refractory, from a patient treated with antithyroid drugs. These TCRs come from a female donor with Graves disease.

The chain links TRBV3-1 to TRBJ2-2, with D perhaps TRBD1 (6 bases). The ends were cut back, 4 bases at V and 6 bases at J, with 15 bases in the middle. There are 15 residues in the CDR3. CDR1 and CDR2 from the germline V gene are LGHDT and YNNKEL (reference sequence). CDR3 protein: CASSLTGFVAGELFF. CDR3 in DNA: TGTGCCAGCAGCCTTACAGGGTTTGTCGCCGGGGAGCTGTTTTTT.

V and J are TRBV7-6 and TRBJ2-1, with D tentatively TRBD2 (7 bases). CDR3 length: 15 amino acids. Germline V gene data show CDR1 as SGHVS and CDR2 as FNYEAQ. Trimming pared 1 base from V and 10 bases from J, leaving 17 bases between. CDR3 nucleotide sequence: TGTGCCAGCAGCTTAGTGCGGGGAGGGAGGGGGGAGCAGTTCTTC. It codes for CASSLVRGGRGEQFF.

The J gene is TRBJ2-4, the V gene TRBV20-1, with D maybe TRBD1 (6 bases). Trimming pared 3 bases from V and 8 bases from J, leaving 23 bases between. The length of the CDR3 is 16 residues. Germline V CDR1 and CDR2: DFQATT, SNEGSKA (reference sequence). CDR3 in DNA: TGCAGTGCTAGTGTAGGTAGCGAGGCGAAGGGGGACATTCAGTACTTC. Its protein is CSASVGSEAKGDIQYF.

This chain joins TRBV6-1 and TRBJ2-7; 8 bases align to TRBD1. Germline V CDR1 and CDR2: MNHNS, SASEGT. The V and J ends lost 6 bases and 5 bases, in that order; junction bases with no gene match: 15. The CDR3 extends over 16 amino acids. This CDR3 reads CASSPGQAAKIDEQYF. CDR3 coding DNA: TGTGCCAGCAGCCCGGGACAGGCCGCCAAAATCGACGAGCAGTACTTC.

This clonotype was detected a few times. This chain uses TRBV3-1 with TRBJ2-7; the D call may be TRBD1 or TRBD2 (5 bases each). V was cut by 0 bases and J by 7 bases, with 16 bases left in between. This CDR3 comprises 15 residues. CDR1 is LGHDT, CDR2 YNNKEL, per germline (reference sequence). The CDR3 bases are TGTGCCAGCAGCCAAGAGGCAGGGAGTTTGTGGGAGCAGTACTTC. This codes for CASSQEAGSLWEQYF.

The rearrangement uses TRBV30 and TRBJ1-1, with D perhaps matching TRBD1 (6 bases). Per the germline V gene, CDR1 is GTSNPN and CDR2 is SVGIG (reference sequence). The CDR3 has 13 amino acids. Deletions cut 8 bases from V and 0 bases from J, with 13 bases between. The CDR3 protein is CAAAGAMNTEAFF. CDR3 bases: TGTGCCGCCGCGGGGGCCATGAACACTGAAGCTTTCTTT.

CDR3 sequence: CASSPPGTVNYGYTF. The CDR3 DNA sequence: TGCGCCAGCAGCCCCCCGGGGACGGTTAACTATGGCTACACCTTC. The chain is built from TRBV4-1 and TRBJ1-2; a possible D gene is TRBD1 (5 bases). This CDR3 comprises 15 residues. The germline V gene has CDR1 MGHRA and CDR2 YSYEKL. The V and J ends lost 4 bases and 1 base respectively, with 13 bases between them.

The chain links TRBV5-1 to TRBJ2-1; TRBD2 agrees at 7 bases. The CDR3 totals 14 residues. CDR1 SGHRS and CDR2 YFSETQ come from the germline V gene. The trim removed 4 bases at V and 8 bases at J, leaving 9 bases unmatched. CDR3 bases: TGCGCCAGCAGCCCGGAAACCACTAGCGATGAGCAGTTCTTC. Translated, it gives CASSPETTSDEQFF. Together with reference TRBV5-1 and TRBJ2-1, the CDR3 gives the full variable domain: KAGVTQTPRYLIKTRGQQVTLSCSPISGHRSVSWYQQTPGQGLQFLFEYFSETQRNKGNFPGRFSGRQFSNSRSEMNVSTLELGDSALYLCASSPETTSDEQFFGPGTRLTVL.

The chain couples TRBV28 to TRBJ1-2; unclear D gene. The ends were cut back, 6 bases at V and 0 bases at J, with 14 bases in the middle. CDR1 and CDR2 from the germline V gene are MDHEN and SYDVKM. The CDR3 has 15 amino acids. As DNA, the CDR3 is TGTGCCAGCAGCCTCGGTGGCAGTACTAACTATGGCTACACCTTC. This codes for CASSLGGSTNYGYTF.

To note about this clonotype: Just one base apart from a much larger clone, this may be a read error. The chain is built from TRBV2 and TRBJ1-1, with D uncertain. This CDR3 has 13 residues. Germline-derived CDR1 and CDR2 are SNHLY and FYNNEI. The V gene lost 2 bases and the J gene lost 0 bases, with 4 bases spanning the gap. The CDR3 region is CASSEMVNTEAFF. CDR3 coding DNA: TGTGCCAGCAGTGAAATGGTGAACACTGAAGCTTTCTTT.

This clonotype was counted at least ten times. V gene TRBV7-2 combines with J gene TRBJ1-2; perhaps TRBD1 as D (6 bases). This CDR3 is built from 15 residues. Trimming took 2 bases from V and 8 from J, leaving 18 bases between them. Germline CDR1 SGHTA, CDR2 FQGNSA. The CDR3 reads CASSLFTGWMGGYTF. The CDR3 DNA follows: TGTGCCAGCAGCTTATTTACAGGGTGGATGGGCGGCTACACCTTC.

The chain links TRBV19 to TRBJ2-5; D remains unclear. Germline CDR1 LNHDA, CDR2 SQIVND (reference sequence). The CDR3 length is 12 residues. The ends were cut back, 9 bases at V and 4 bases at J, with 12 bases in the middle. The CDR3, as DNA: TGTGCCAGCAGTCGAAAAGGAGAGACCCAGTACTTC. Translation: CASSRKGETQYF.

The rearrangement joins TRBV7-6 to TRBJ1-1; no reliable D call. This CDR3 spans 14 amino acids. Between the trimmed V and J ends, which lost 0 bases and 4 bases, there was a span of 9 bases. From germline, CDR1 is SGHVS and CDR2 FNYEAQ. This CDR3 reads CASSLAPDATEAFF. The CDR3 DNA follows: TGTGCCAGCAGCTTAGCACCGGATGCCACTGAAGCTTTCTTT. The full variable domain, in which reference TRBV7-6 and TRBJ1-1 provide the parts outside the CDR3, is GAGVSQSPRYKVTKRGQDVALRCDPISGHVSLYWYRQALGQGPEFLTYFNYEAQQDKSGLPNDRFSAERPEGSISTLTIQRTEQRDSAMYRCASSLAPDATEAFFGQGTRLTVV.

This clonotype was picked up many times. This CDR3 is CASRIGSSYEQYF. In nucleotides, the CDR3 is TGCGCCAGCAGGATCGGCAGCTCCTACGAGCAGTACTTC. The chain employs TRBV5-1 and TRBJ2-7, with D unresolved. V lost 5 bases and J 0 bases, leaving 9 bases between the germline ends. Germline CDR1 is SGHRS and CDR2 is YFSETQ. CDR3 size: 13 residues. Looking up the rest from reference TRBV5-1 and TRBJ2-7 gives the full variable domain: KAGVTQTPRYLIKTRGQQVTLSCSPISGHRSVSWYQQTPGQGLQFLFEYFSETQRNKGNFPGRFSGRQFSNSRSEMNVSTLELGDSALYLCASRIGSSYEQYFGPGTRLTVT.

The rearrangement uses TRBV6-2 or TRBV6-3 and TRBJ2-1, with TRBD2 as a possible D gene (6 bases). The CDR3 length is 15 residues. Germline CDR1 MNHEY, CDR2 SVGEGT. Trimming shortened V by 2 bases and J by 6 bases, and 14 bases separated the two germline ends. For the CDR3, the DNA is TGTGCCAGCAGTTACGTCGGGAGCTTGACCAATGAGCAGTTCTTC. Its translation is CASSYVGSLTNEQFF.

The chain uses TRBV6-5 and TRBJ1-1; 7 bases match TRBD1. CDR1 is MNHEY and CDR2 is SVGAGI in the germline V gene. The CDR3 covers 14 residues. The junction had 1 base not matched to a gene; V was cut back by 0 bases and J by 3 bases. CDR3 bases: TGTGCCAGCAGTTACTCGGGGACAGACACTGAAGCTTTCTTT. Its protein product is CASSYSGTDTEAFF.

This clonotype was seen a handful of times. The chain is built from TRBV20-1 and TRBJ2-1; the match to TRBD2 covers 11 bases. V lost 3 bases to trimming and J lost 0 bases; unmatched junction nucleotides: 4. This CDR3 has 16 amino acids. Germline loops: CDR1 DFQATT, CDR2 SNEGSKA (reference sequence). The CDR3 reads CSASGTSGFSYNEQFF. The DNA for the CDR3 is TGCAGTGCTAGTGGGACTAGCGGCTTCTCCTACAATGAGCAGTTCTTC.

This clonotype was seen more than once but under ten times. This chain connects TRBV2 to TRBJ2-7, with TRBD2 matching 9 bases. Trimming at V came to 4 bases and at J to 2 bases, leaving 6 bases not matched to a gene. The germline gives CDR1 SNHLY, CDR2 FYNNEI. This CDR3 is built from 15 residues. This chain's CDR3 is CASSVGAGGPYEQYF. CDR3 nucleotide sequence: TGTGCCAGCAGTGTGGGAGCGGGAGGCCCCTACGAGCAGTACTTC.

This clonotype was counted at least ten times. The CDR3 DNA reads TGTGCCAGCAGCCCGGGACAGAACACCGGGGAGCTGTTTTTT. Translating it yields CASSPGQNTGELFF. The chain links TRBV5-4 to TRBJ2-2, with D possibly TRBD1 on 6 matching bases. Germline V CDR1 and CDR2: SGHNT, YYREEE (reference sequence). This CDR3 has 14 residues. V gave up 4 bases and J gave up 1 base, with 8 bases separating them.

In its sample, this clonotype was seen a few times. This chain connects TRBV28 to TRBJ1-1; the D is unclear. The germline V and J ends were trimmed by 4 bases and 10 bases, with 16 bases remaining between them. Germline lookup yields CDR1 MDHEN and CDR2 SYDVKM. The CDR3 length is 13 residues. The CDR3 region has the DNA TGTGCCAGCAGTTCACGTCAGCGGGTGAGAGCTTTCTTT. It codes for CASSSRQRVRAFF.

The rearrangement links TRBV5-1 to TRBJ2-7, with 7 bases aligning to TRBD2. Germline V lookup: CDR1 SGHRS, CDR2 YFSETQ. The CDR3 is made up of 15 amino acids. J gave up 4 bases and V 1 base, and 8 bases lay outside the gene matches. The CDR3 loop reads CASSLMRREGYEQYF. Here the CDR3 DNA reads TGCGCCAGCAGCTTGATGAGGAGGGAGGGGTACGAGCAGTACTTC.

There are a few counts of this clonotype. The rearrangement links TRBV19 to TRBJ1-2; D is possibly TRBD1 (6 bases). Germline-derived CDR1 and CDR2 are LNHDA and SQIVND (reference sequence). The CDR3 length is 15 residues. Trimming left V 2 bases short and J 7 bases short, with 17 bases between. CDR3 sequence (DNA): TGTGCCAGTAGTATAACTACGGGGGCAGGGGTTGGCTACACCTTC. Its translation is CASSITTGAGVGYTF.

J is TRBJ1-5 and V is TRBV12-3 or TRBV12-4, with 8 bases matching TRBD1. Unmatched junction bases numbered 8, after V lost 5 bases and J lost 8 bases. The CDR3 has 14 residues. CDR3 sequence (DNA): TGTGCCAGCAGTCTTGACAGGGGTAATGAGCCCCAGCATTTT. Protein product: CASSLDRGNEPQHF.

There are a few counts of this clonotype. This chain joins TRBV6-1 and TRBJ1-2; 10 bases fit TRBD1. The CDR3 is 14 residues long. The V segment lost 11 bases and the J segment 9 bases; nucleotides outside the gene matches: 15. Per the germline V gene, CDR1 is MNHNS and CDR2 is SASEGT. CDR3 sequence reads: CAASGTGVLFRYTF. In DNA form, the CDR3 reads TGTGCCGCCTCCGGGACAGGGGTGTTGTTTCGCTACACCTTC.

This clonotype has a handful of counts. The chain links TRBV13 to TRBJ2-7, with 14 bases aligning to TRBD2. Unmatched junction bases numbered 5, after V lost 5 bases and J lost 5 bases. The CDR3 contains 15 residues. The germline V gene encodes CDR1 PRHDT and CDR2 FYEKMQ (reference sequence). CDR3: CASSRGTSGRDEQYF. CDR3 bases: TGTGCCAGCAGCAGAGGGACTAGCGGGAGAGACGAGCAGTACTTC.

V is TRBV4-1 and J is TRBJ2-7, with D possibly called TRBD1 or TRBD2 (5 bases each). This CDR3 has 15 amino acids. Trimming stripped 2 bases from V and 0 bases from J, with 11 bases between. Germline loops: CDR1 MGHRA, CDR2 YSYEKL. CDR3 region: CASSQPGRTSYEQYF. The CDR3 nucleotides are TGCGCCAGCAGCCAACCGGGACGGACCTCCTACGAGCAGTACTTC.

The V gene is TRBV7-9, the J gene TRBJ2-7; TRBD1 agrees at 7 bases. The CDR3 is made up of 15 amino acids. The trim removed 4 bases at V and 5 bases at J, leaving 11 bases unmatched. Germline CDR1 and CDR2: SEHNR and FQNEAQ (reference sequence). CDR3 loop: CASSSLQGERNEQYF. The CDR3 nucleotides read TGTGCCAGCAGCTCCTTGCAGGGGGAAAGGAACGAGCAGTACTTC.

This clonotype was found many times. The J gene is TRBJ2-5, the V gene TRBV12-3 or TRBV12-4, with TRBD2 identical over 7 bases. V shed 3 bases, J shed 7 bases, and the junction held 8 bases outside the gene matches. The CDR3 is made up of 14 amino acids. This chain's CDR3 is CASSFGTTDGTQYF. As DNA, the CDR3 is TGTGCCAGCAGTTTCGGGACTACCGATGGGACCCAGTACTTC.

This clonotype was recorded a few times. The chain couples TRBV11-2 to TRBJ1-4; weak D call: TRBD1 (6 bases). Germline loops: CDR1 SGHAT, CDR2 FQNNGV. The CDR3 extends over 16 amino acids. V gave up 4 bases and J gave up 4 bases, with 16 bases separating them. CDR3 amino acids: CASSSPRTAYNEKLFF. In nucleotides, the CDR3 is TGTGCCAGCAGCTCCCCACGGACAGCCTATAATGAAAAACTGTTTTTT. The variable domain in full, completed from reference TRBV11-2 and TRBJ1-4, reads EAGVAQSPRYKIIEKRQSVAFWCNPISGHATLYWYQQILGQGPKLLIQFQNNGVVDDSQLPKDRFSAERLKGVDSTLKIQPAKLEDSAVYLCASSSPRTAYNEKLFFGSGTQLSVL.

In the case of this clonotype: One base away lies a much larger clone, so this may be a sequencing read error. The V gene is TRBV6-1, the J gene TRBJ2-6; D might be TRBD1 or TRBD2, each matching 5 bases. Germline V gene lookup returns CDR1 MNHNS and CDR2 SASEGT. The CDR3 spans 16 residues. The CDR3 bases are TGTGCCAGCAGGAAAGAGGTCAGGGCCGGGGCCAGCGTCCTGACTTTC. Protein sequence: CASRKEVRAGASVLTF.

This clonotype has only a few counts. This chain joins TRBV28 and TRBJ1-1, with 8 bases fitting TRBD1. This CDR3 is built from 18 residues. V shed 6 bases, J shed 0 bases, and the junction held 15 bases outside the gene matches. Germline V gene data show CDR1 as MDHEN and CDR2 as SYDVKM. DNA for the CDR3: TGTGCCAGCAGCGTAGAGGGGCCGGCAGGGGGCCTGAACACTGAAGCTTTCTTT. Amino acid sequence: CASSVEGPAGGLNTEAFF. The full variable domain, with the rest looked up from reference TRBV28 and TRBJ1-1, is DVKVTQSSRYLVKRTGEKVFLECVQDMDHENMFWYRQDPGLGLRLIYFSYDVKMKEKGDIPEGYSVSREKKERFSLILESASTNQTSMYLCASSVEGPAGGLNTEAFFGQGTRLTVV.

In this sample, this clonotype turned up a few times. The chain employs TRBV28 and TRBJ1-5; no reliable D call. The V gene's germline CDR1 is MDHEN and CDR2 SYDVKM. V lost 2 bases, J lost 0 bases, and 11 bases lay in between. The CDR3 is made up of 16 amino acids. DNA of the CDR3: TGTGCCAGCAGTTTACGATCTGGGAATAGCAATCAGCCCCAGCATTTT. This codes for CASSLRSGNSNQPQHF. The whole variable domain, remainder taken from reference TRBV28 and TRBJ1-5, is DVKVTQSSRYLVKRTGEKVFLECVQDMDHENMFWYRQDPGLGLRLIYFSYDVKMKEKGDIPEGYSVSREKKERFSLILESASTNQTSMYLCASSLRSGNSNQPQHFGDGTRLSIL.